The 5 T cell receptor beta chains presented below share a single source sample, sequenced in a study of blood T cells in healthy people across ages. Sample-barcoded 5' priming and a J-beta primer mix drove a second PCR of 7 to 11 cycles. TCRdb fed the 5' RACE reads into MiXCR, producing one record per CDR3 protein. In the table there are over a million distinct CDR3 sequences, approximately 26% of which are singletons. This same sample was also part of a study on T cells of mothers and their children.

Sequencing was done on a sample of blood. The receptors stem from a girl aged 2-10 years in good health.

This clonotype was detected only a few times. The J gene is TRBJ2-5, the V gene TRBV20-1; the D is unclear. Gene TRBJ2-7 matches the end of the DNA better, so the J call may be wrong. The CDR3 contains 13 residues. Germline V lookup: CDR1 DFQATT, CDR2 SNEGSKA (reference sequence). CDR3 bases: TGCAGTGCTAGAGATCGACGGAACTACGAGCAGTACTTC. The encoded protein is CSARDRRNYEQYF.

In its sample, this clonotype was seen a few times. J is TRBJ2-2 and V is TRBV27; D possibly corresponds to TRBD2 (6 bases). CDR1 and CDR2 (germline): MNHEY, SMNVEV (reference sequence). V gave up 3 bases and J gave up 1 base, with 15 bases separating them. The CDR3 length is 17 residues. CDR3 coding DNA: TGTGCCAGCAGTTTCGGGAGCCGGGGAAGGAACACCGGGGAGCTGTTTTTT. Its protein is CASSFGSRGRNTGELFF.

The rearrangement uses TRBV27 and TRBJ1-1; 8 bases agree with TRBD1. This CDR3 is 15 amino acids long. V dropped 3 bases and J dropped 6; count of bases not matched to a gene: 9. Germline V lookup: CDR1 MNHEY, CDR2 SMNVEV (reference sequence). The CDR3 loop reads CASSFRGLGLAEAFF. CDR3 sequence (DNA): TGTGCCAGCAGTTTCAGGGGGCTCGGTCTCGCTGAAGCTTTCTTT.

As for this clonotype: The junction differs from germline at one of its ends, possibly a read error. This rearrangement joins TRBV29-1 to TRBJ2-5; the match to TRBD1 covers 7 bases. The last part of the DNA fits TRBJ2-7 better; the J call may be wrong. The germline CDR1 and CDR2 sequences are SQVTM and ANQGSEA. This CDR3 has 17 residues. CDR3 in amino acids: CSAEGRTGFPPRYEQYF. The CDR3 nucleotides are TGCAGCGCTGAAGGCCGGACAGGTTTCCCACCCCGCTACGAGCAGTACTTC.

The count of this clonotype is one. This rearrangement joins TRBV20-1 to TRBJ1-2; possibly TRBD1 for D (5 bases). This CDR3 is built from 13 residues. V lost 0 bases and J 3 bases, leaving 8 bases between the germline ends. In germline, CDR1 is DFQATT, CDR2 SNEGSKA (reference sequence). DNA of the CDR3: TGCAGTGCTAGAGACGAGGGGCACTATGGCTACACCTTC. Its protein is CSARDEGHYGYTF.